Sequencing of this T cell receptor (beta chain) was carried out in a study of blood T cells in healthy people across ages. This CDR3 has 16 residues. V gave up 0 bases and J gave up 7 bases, with 21 bases separating them. CDR1 is SQVTM, CDR2 ANQGSEA, per germline. A second roughly 6 to 11 cycle PCR used barcoded and J-beta primers. A 12-random-nucleotide template-switch adaptor tagged each cDNA molecule. One entry per CDR3 protein, called by TCRdb with MiXCR from the 5' RACE reads. The sample shows over 1,500,000 distinct CDR3 sequences, about 39% of them seen only once. Study-wide results and caveats: Without sorted subsets, naive and antigen-experienced compartments could not be conclusively compared.

As regards this clonotype: Antigen specificity is unknown.

The study isolated at least 6.5 million PBMCs from each sample. This TCR derives from a human donor in good health. This chain uses TRBV29-1 with TRBJ1-2; tentatively, D is TRBD1 (5 bases). The sample was blood. The CDR3 DNA reads as TGCAGCGTTGAAGATCTTCTAGGGTACGGGGGATCTGGCTACACCTTC. This gives the protein CSVEDLLGYGGSGYTF.